This record concerns one T cell receptor beta chain sequence. These data belong to a study of blood T cell repertoires in COVID-19. Study-level background: Spain, Italy and the United States supplied samples that represented acute and convalescent COVID-19. T cells, B-cell-depleted T cells, or PBMCs supplied cDNA or gDNA.

The CDR3 runs to 16 residues. The V gene's germline CDR1 is KGHSH and CDR2 LQKENI. Trimming took 0 bases from V and 2 from J; bases not matched to a gene: 3. Original analysis: Reference gene primers were amplified, and this amplification served to estimate nucleated cell counts. Sequenced by immunoSEQ multiplex PCR; TCRdb stores in-frame clones only, minus some. D and trimming were read from the DNA, whereas the V and J calls and clone size are those reported in that table. Of some 58,000 clones detected, about 77% appear once; the ten largest clones hold about 33%. The source of this sequence is a human donor in a cohort sampled during active COVID-19. The genes are TRBV18 and TRBJ2-2, with 7 positions matching TRBD1. Material: peripheral blood. The CDR3 DNA reads as TGTGCCAGCTCACCACCGGGACAGTCAAACACCGGGGAGCTGTTTTTT. Its translation: CASSPPGQSNTGELFF.